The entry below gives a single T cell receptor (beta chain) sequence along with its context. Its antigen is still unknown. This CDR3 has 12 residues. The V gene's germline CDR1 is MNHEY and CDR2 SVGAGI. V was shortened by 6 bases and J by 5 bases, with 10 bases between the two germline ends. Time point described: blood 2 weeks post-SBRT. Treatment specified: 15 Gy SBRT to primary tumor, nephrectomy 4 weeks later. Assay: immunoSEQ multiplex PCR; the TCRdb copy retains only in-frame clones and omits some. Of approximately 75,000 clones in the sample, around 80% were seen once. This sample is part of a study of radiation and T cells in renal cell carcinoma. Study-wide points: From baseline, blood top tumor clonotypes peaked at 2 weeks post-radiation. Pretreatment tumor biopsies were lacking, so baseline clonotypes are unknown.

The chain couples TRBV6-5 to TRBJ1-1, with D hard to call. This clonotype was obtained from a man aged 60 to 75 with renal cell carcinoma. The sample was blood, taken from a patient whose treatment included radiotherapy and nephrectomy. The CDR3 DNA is TGTGCCAGCAGACACCAGCGTACTGAAGCTTTCTTT. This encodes CASRHQRTEAFF.